One sample yielded the 5 T cell receptor beta chains listed below, sequenced in a study of blood T cell repertoires in COVID-19. Libraries were prepared by immunoSEQ multiplex PCR; TCRdb keeps only in-frame clonotypes and omits some of them. The sample consists of about 190,000 clones, 70% to 85% of them appearing once. The specimen was peripheral blood. These receptors all stem from a man in his forties or fifties who had recovered from COVID-19.

This clone occurred once. The genes are TRBV19 and TRBJ2-7, with 13 positions matching TRBD2. This CDR3 contains 16 residues. Germline-derived CDR1 and CDR2 are LNHDA and SQIVND (reference sequence). V gave up 4 bases and J gave up 7 bases; unmatched junction bases: 10. CDR3 sequence (DNA): TGTGCCAGTAGTACAATGGGACTAGCGGGATCGGGGGAGCAGTACTTC. Residues: CASSTMGLAGSGEQYF.

The chain links TRBV12-5 to TRBJ2-4; possible D gene TRBD2, 5 bases. Deletions cut 3 bases from V and 6 bases from J, with 12 bases between. The CDR3 covers 14 residues. Germline V gene data show CDR1 as LGHNT and CDR2 as FRNRAP. The CDR3 bases are TGTGCTAGTGGTTTCGAGGGCACCTTAAACATTCAGTACTTC. Translating gives CASGFEGTLNIQYF.

This clone has a handful of counts. V and J are TRBV6-5 and TRBJ1-3; 7 bases match TRBD1. The J segment lost 0 bases and the V segment lost 7 bases, leaving 6 bases of the junction unmatched. Germline-derived CDR1 and CDR2 are MNHEY and SVGAGI. The CDR3 spans 15 residues. CDR3 loop: CASTTGQYSGNTIYF. For the CDR3, the DNA is TGTGCCAGCACCACGGGACAGTACTCTGGAAACACCATATATTTT.

This clone has only one observation. This chain connects TRBV29-1 to TRBJ2-2; 13 bases fit TRBD2. The trim removed 5 bases at V and 4 bases at J, leaving 7 bases unmatched. CDR1 and CDR2 from the germline V gene are SQVTM and ANQGSEA. The CDR3 sequence is 16 residues long. CDR3 sequence: CSVFGTSGVGTGELFF. The CDR3 nucleotides read TGCAGCGTTTTTGGGACTAGCGGGGTTGGCACCGGGGAGCTGTTTTTT.

This clone was found many times. This chain links TRBV9 with TRBJ2-7; 8 nucleotides align to TRBD2. This CDR3 contains 13 residues. J was trimmed by 3 bases and V by 4 bases; bases with no gene match: 3. Germline V gives CDR1 SGDLS, CDR2 YYNGEE. The CDR3 protein is CASSLLADYEQYF. CDR3 nucleotide sequence: TGTGCCAGCAGCTTACTAGCGGACTACGAGCAGTACTTC.